What follows are 3 T cell receptor beta chains derived from one specimen sequenced in a study of CD4+ T cells in melanoma. Repertoires were generated with immunoSEQ multiplex PCR, while TCRdb's copy carries only in-frame clones and drops some. Of about 140,000 clones listed, about 93% are singletons. Receptors were obtained from a human donor with melanoma.

CDR3 amino acids: CASGGLAGDSYEQYF. The CDR3 nucleotides read TGTGCCAGCGGGGGGCTAGCGGGGGACTCCTACGAGCAGTACTTC. The chain recombines TRBV11-2 with TRBJ2-7; 10 nucleotides line up with TRBD2. The CDR3 sequence is 15 residues long. V lost 8 bases, J lost 0 bases, and 7 bases stayed unmatched. Looked up from germline, CDR1 is SGHAT and CDR2 is FQNNGV. Together with reference TRBV11-2 and TRBJ2-7, the CDR3 gives the full variable domain: EAGVAQSPRYKIIEKRQSVAFWCNPISGHATLYWYQQILGQGPKLLIQFQNNGVVDDSQLPKDRFSAERLKGVDSTLKIQPAKLEDSAVYLCASGGLAGDSYEQYFGPGTRLTVT.

CDR3 residues: CAWVTGANVLTF. CDR3 coding DNA: TGTGCCTGGGTCACTGGGGCCAACGTCCTGACTTTC. V usage is TRBV30 and J usage is TRBJ2-6, with D hard to call. Germline V gives CDR1 GTSNPN, CDR2 SVGIG (reference sequence). The CDR3 totals 12 residues. V was trimmed by 5 bases and J by 2 bases, leaving 4 bases between them.

V and J are TRBV30 and TRBJ2-7, with TRBD2 identical over 8 bases. The V gene's germline CDR1 is GTSNPN and CDR2 SVGIG (reference sequence). The J segment lost 2 bases and the V segment lost 3 bases, leaving 6 bases of the junction unmatched. The CDR3 runs to 14 residues. The CDR3: CAWSGRGSAYEQYF. CDR3 nucleotide sequence: TGTGCCTGGAGCGGGAGGGGGAGCGCCTACGAGCAGTACTTC.